A single T cell receptor beta chain is shown here with its context. In the authors' workflow: Reference gene primer amplification yielded estimated nucleated cell counts. The method was immunoSEQ multiplex PCR; TCRdb's version includes in-frame clones alone and lacks a portion of them. D and trimming come from the DNA, and the V and J calls and clone size come from that table. This sample has almost 250,000 clones, with about nine tenths found just once. The entry originates in a study of blood T cell repertoires in COVID-19. Study at large: Researchers got acute and convalescent COVID-19 samples from the United States, Italy and Spain. The analysed material was cDNA or gDNA that came from T cells, B-cell-depleted T cells, or PBMCs.

This CDR3 contains 15 residues. Trimming removed 4 bases at V and 0 bases at J, with 11 bases between. Per germline, CDR1 LNHDA and CDR2 SQIVND (reference sequence). The sample taken for sequencing was peripheral blood. The receptor comes from a woman aged 55 to 70 who had recovered from COVID-19. The V call is TRBV19, the J call TRBJ2-3; possibly TRBD1 for D (6 bases). CDR3 amino acids: CASSTDDRSTDTQYF. The CDR3 DNA sequence: TGTGCCAGTAGTACCGATGACAGGAGCACAGATACGCAGTATTTT.